This note documents a single TCR beta chain sequence. This CDR3 has 16 residues. Trimming took 2 bases from V and 3 from J; bases not matched to a gene: 8. Germline CDR1 reads MNHNY; CDR2 reads SVGAGI (reference sequence). The authors' processing: Estimation of nucleated cell counts was performed using reference gene primer amplification. This table comes from immunoSEQ multiplex PCR, and its TCRdb copy is limited to in-frame clones, with some not included. From that table come the V and J calls and clone size; the DNA was used to work out D and trimming. This sample has under 200,000 clones, with 82% found just once. Clinical histories supplied by participants themselves formed the basis of cohort assignment. Symptom resolution, clearance, or two negative PCRs marked donors in Cohort 3 as recovered. This sample was taken from a study of blood T cell repertoires in COVID-19. Overall study context: Italy, Spain and the United States were the sources of the convalescent and acute COVID-19 samples.

The sample comprised PBMCs or T cells enriched from blood (not recorded which). The sequence derives from a man in his forties or fifties who had recovered from COVID-19. The chain carries TRBV6-6 and TRBJ1-2; 8 nucleotides match TRBD1. CDR3: CASSYNRQGLDYGYTF. DNA of the CDR3: TGTGCCAGCAGTTACAACCGACAGGGGCTAGACTATGGCTACACCTTC.